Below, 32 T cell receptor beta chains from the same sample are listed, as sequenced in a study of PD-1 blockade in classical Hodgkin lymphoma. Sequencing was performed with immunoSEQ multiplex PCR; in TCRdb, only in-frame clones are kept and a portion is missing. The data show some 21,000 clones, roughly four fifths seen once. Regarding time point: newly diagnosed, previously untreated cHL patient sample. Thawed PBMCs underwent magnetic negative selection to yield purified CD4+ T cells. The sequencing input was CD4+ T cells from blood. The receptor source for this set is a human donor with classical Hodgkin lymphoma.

CDR3: CASTPGAAGGNYNEQFF. The CDR3 DNA sequence: TGTGCCAGCACTCCTGGCGCGGCGGGAGGGAACTACAATGAGCAGTTCTTC. J is TRBJ2-1 and V is TRBV11-2, with TRBD2 matching 9 bases. V lost 7 bases, J lost 3 bases, and 13 bases stayed unmatched. Germline V gives CDR1 SGHAT, CDR2 FQNNGV. The CDR3 spans 17 residues.

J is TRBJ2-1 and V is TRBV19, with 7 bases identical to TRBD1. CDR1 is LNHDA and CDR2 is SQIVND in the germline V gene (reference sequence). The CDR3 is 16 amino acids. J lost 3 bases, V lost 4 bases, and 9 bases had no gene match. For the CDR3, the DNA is TGTGCCAGTAGTACCTCCGGGACAGCACTCTACAATGAGCAGTTCTTC. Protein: CASSTSGTALYNEQFF.

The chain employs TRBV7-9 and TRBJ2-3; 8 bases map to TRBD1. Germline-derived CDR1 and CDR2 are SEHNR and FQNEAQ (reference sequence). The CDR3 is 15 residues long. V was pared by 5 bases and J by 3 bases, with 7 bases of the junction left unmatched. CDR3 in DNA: TGTGCCAGCAGCCCCTGGACAGGGCAAACAGATACGCAGTATTTT. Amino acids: CASSPWTGQTDTQYF.

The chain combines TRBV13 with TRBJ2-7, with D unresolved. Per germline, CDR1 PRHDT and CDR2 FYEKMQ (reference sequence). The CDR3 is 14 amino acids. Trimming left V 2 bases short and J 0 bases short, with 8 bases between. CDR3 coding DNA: TGTGCCAGCAGCTTAACGGATTACTCCTACGAGCAGTACTTC. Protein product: CASSLTDYSYEQYF. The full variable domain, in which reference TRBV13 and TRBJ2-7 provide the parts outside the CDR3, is AAGVIQSPRHLIKEKRETATLKCYPIPRHDTVYWYQQGPGQDPQFLISFYEKMQSDKGSIPDRFSAQQFSDYHSELNMSSLELGDSALYFCASSLTDYSYEQYFGPGTRLTVT.

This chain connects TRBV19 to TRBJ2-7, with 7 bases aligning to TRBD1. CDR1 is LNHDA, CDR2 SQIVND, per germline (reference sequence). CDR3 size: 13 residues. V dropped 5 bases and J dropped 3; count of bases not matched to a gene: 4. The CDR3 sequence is CASSQGESYEQYF. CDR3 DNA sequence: TGTGCCAGTAGTCAGGGGGAAAGCTACGAGCAGTACTTC.

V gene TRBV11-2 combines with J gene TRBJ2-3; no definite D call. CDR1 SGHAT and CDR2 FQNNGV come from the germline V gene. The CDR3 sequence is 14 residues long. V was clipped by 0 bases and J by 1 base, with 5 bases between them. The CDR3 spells CASSLDMGTDTQYF. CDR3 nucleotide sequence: TGTGCCAGCAGCTTAGATATGGGCACAGATACGCAGTATTTT.

Written as DNA, the CDR3 is TGTGCCAGCAGCCTAACGGGGGGAGGCGCAAACTCTGGGGCCAACGTCCTGACTTTC. Translated, it gives CASSLTGGGANSGANVLTF. This rearrangement joins TRBV7-2 to TRBJ2-6; TRBD2 aligns across 7 bases. CDR1 and CDR2 from the germline V gene are SGHTA and FQGNSA. Unmatched junction bases numbered 13, after V lost 5 bases and J lost 0 bases. The CDR3 is 19 residues long.

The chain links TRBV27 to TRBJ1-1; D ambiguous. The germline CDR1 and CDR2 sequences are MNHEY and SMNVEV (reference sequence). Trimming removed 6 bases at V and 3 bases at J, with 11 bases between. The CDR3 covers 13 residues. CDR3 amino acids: CASSRQIDTEAFF. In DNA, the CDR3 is TGTGCCAGCAGCCGCCAAATTGACACTGAAGCTTTCTTT.

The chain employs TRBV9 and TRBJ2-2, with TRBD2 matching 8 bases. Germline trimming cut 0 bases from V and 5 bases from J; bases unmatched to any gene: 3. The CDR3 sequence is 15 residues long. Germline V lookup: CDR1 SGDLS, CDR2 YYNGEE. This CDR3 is CASSVGGRSTGELFF. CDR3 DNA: TGTGCCAGCAGCGTAGGCGGGAGGAGTACCGGGGAGCTGTTTTTT.

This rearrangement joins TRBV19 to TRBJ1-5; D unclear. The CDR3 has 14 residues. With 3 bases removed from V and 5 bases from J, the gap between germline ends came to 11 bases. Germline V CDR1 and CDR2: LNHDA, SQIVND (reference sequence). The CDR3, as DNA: TGTGCCAGTAGTATTTTGGTAGACTATCAGCCCCAGCATTTT. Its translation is CASSILVDYQPQHF.

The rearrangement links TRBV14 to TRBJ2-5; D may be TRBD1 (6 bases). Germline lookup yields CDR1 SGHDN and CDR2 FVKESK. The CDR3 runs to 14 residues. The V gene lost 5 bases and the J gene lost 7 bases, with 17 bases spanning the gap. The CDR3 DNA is TGTGCCAGCAGCTCAGATCAGGGACAAACGACCCAGTACTTC. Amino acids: CASSSDQGQTTQYF.

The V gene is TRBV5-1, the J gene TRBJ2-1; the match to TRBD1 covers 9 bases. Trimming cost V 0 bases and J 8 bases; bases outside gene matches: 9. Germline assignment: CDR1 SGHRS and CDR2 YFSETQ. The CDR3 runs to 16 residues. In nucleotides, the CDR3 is TGCGCCAGCAGCTTGGCCGGGAGGACAGGGGATCATGAGCAGTTCTTC. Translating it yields CASSLAGRTGDHEQFF. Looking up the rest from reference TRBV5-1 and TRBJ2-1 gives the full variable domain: KAGVTQTPRYLIKTRGQQVTLSCSPISGHRSVSWYQQTPGQGLQFLFEYFSETQRNKGNFPGRFSGRQFSNSRSEMNVSTLELGDSALYLCASSLAGRTGDHEQFFGPGTRLTVL.

The CDR3 nucleotides read TGTGCCAGCAGTCGGACTAGCGGGAGTCCGAAGACCCAGTACTTC. This sequence encodes CASSRTSGSPKTQYF. The V gene is TRBV28, the J gene TRBJ2-5; 13 bases align to TRBD2. Germline CDR1 MDHEN, CDR2 SYDVKM. The trim removed 5 bases at V and 6 bases at J, leaving 6 bases unmatched. The CDR3 sequence is 15 residues long.

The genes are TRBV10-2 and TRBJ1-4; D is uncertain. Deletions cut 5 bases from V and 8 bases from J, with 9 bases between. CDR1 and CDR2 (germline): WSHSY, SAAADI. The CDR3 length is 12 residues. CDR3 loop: CASSRWGEKLFF. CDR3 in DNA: TGCGCCAGCAGTCGGTGGGGAGAAAAACTGTTTTTT.

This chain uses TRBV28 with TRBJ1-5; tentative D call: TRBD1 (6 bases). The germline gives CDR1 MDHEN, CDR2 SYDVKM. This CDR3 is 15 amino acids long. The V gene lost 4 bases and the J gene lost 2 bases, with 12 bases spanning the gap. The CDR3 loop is CASSWGAEGNQPQHF. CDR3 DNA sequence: TGTGCCAGCAGTTGGGGGGCGGAAGGCAATCAGCCCCAGCATTTT. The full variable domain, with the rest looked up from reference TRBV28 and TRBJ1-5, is DVKVTQSSRYLVKRTGEKVFLECVQDMDHENMFWYRQDPGLGLRLIYFSYDVKMKEKGDIPEGYSVSREKKERFSLILESASTNQTSMYLCASSWGAEGNQPQHFGDGTRLSIL.

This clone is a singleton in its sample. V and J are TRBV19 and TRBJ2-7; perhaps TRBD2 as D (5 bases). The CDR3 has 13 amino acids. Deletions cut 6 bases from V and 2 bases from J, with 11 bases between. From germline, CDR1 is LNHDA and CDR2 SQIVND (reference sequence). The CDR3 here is CASSAGLTYEQYF. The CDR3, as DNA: TGTGCCAGTAGCGCGGGCCTCACCTACGAGCAGTACTTC.

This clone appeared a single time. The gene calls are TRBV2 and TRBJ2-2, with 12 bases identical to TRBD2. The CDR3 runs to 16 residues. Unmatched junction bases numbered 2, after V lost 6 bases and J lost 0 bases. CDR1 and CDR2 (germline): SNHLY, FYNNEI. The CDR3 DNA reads TGTGCCAGCAGGGGGACTAGCGGGTCGAACACCGGGGAGCTGTTTTTT. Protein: CASRGTSGSNTGELFF.

CDR3 DNA sequence: TGTGCCAGCAGCGTAGGCTGGGAGACCCAGTACTTC. Protein sequence: CASSVGWETQYF. V and J are TRBV9 and TRBJ2-5; D not certain. The germline CDR1 and CDR2 sequences are SGDLS and YYNGEE. With 0 bases removed from V and 5 bases from J, the gap between germline ends came to 5 bases. This CDR3 comprises 12 residues.

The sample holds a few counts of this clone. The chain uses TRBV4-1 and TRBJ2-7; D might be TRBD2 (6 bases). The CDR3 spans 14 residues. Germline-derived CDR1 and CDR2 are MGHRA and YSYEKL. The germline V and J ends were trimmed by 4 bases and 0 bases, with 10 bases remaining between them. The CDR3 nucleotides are TGCGCCAGCAGCCGGGGGGAGAGCTCCTACGAGCAGTACTTC. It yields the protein CASSRGESSYEQYF.

The CDR3 loop reads CASSPGPFTQYF. For the CDR3, the DNA is TGTGCCAGCAGTCCGGGCCCTTTTACGCAGTATTTT. The V call is TRBV27, the J call TRBJ2-3; no definite D call. In germline, CDR1 is MNHEY, CDR2 SMNVEV (reference sequence). This CDR3 spans 12 amino acids. Trimming cost V 5 bases and J 8 bases, with 11 bases left between them.

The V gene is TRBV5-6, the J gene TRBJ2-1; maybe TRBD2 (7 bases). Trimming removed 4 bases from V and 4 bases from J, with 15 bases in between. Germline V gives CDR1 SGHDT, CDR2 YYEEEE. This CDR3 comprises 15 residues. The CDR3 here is CASSGTAGAYNEQFF. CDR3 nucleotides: TGTGCCAGCAGCGGAACGGCGGGGGCTTACAATGAGCAGTTCTTC.

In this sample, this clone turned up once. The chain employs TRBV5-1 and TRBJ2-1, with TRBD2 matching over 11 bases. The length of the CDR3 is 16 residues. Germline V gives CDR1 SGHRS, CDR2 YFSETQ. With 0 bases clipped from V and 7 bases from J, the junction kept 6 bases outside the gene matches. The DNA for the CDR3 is TGCGCCAGCAGCTTGGTTCCGACTAGCGGGACAAATGAGCAGTTCTTC. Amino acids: CASSLVPTSGTNEQFF.

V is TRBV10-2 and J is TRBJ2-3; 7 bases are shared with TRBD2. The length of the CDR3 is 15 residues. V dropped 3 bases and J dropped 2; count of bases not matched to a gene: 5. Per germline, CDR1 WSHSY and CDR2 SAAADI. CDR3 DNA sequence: TGCGCCAGCAGTGATAGAGCGGGATACACAGATACGCAGTATTTT. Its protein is CASSDRAGYTDTQYF.

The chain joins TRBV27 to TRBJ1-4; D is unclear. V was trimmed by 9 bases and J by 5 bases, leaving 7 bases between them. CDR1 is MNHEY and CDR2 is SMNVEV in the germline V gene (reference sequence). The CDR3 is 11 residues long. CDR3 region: CASRGNEKLFF. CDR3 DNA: TGTGCCAGTCGAGGAAATGAAAAACTGTTTTTT.

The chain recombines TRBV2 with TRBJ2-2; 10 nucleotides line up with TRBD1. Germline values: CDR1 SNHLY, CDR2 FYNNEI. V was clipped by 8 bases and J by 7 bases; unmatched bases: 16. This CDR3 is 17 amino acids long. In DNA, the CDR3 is TGTGCCAGCCTCAAAAAAAGGGACAGGGGAGGTGGCGGGGAGCTGTTTTTT. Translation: CASLKKRDRGGGGELFF.

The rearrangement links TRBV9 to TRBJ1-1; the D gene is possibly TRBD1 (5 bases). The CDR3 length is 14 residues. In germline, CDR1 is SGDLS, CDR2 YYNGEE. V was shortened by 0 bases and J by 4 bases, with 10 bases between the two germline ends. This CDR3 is CASSVGSGTTEAFF. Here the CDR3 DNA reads TGTGCCAGCAGCGTAGGTTCAGGGACCACTGAAGCTTTCTTT.

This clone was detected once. CDR3 nucleotides: TGTGCCACCAGCTCTGAGGAGGGGTCTGAGCAGTTCTTC. This codes for CATSSEEGSEQFF. The chain joins TRBV15 to TRBJ2-1; TRBD2 might be the D (6 bases). Germline assignment: CDR1 LNHNV and CDR2 YYDKDF (reference sequence). The CDR3 is 13 amino acids. Trimming took 5 bases from V and 9 from J, leaving 14 bases between them.

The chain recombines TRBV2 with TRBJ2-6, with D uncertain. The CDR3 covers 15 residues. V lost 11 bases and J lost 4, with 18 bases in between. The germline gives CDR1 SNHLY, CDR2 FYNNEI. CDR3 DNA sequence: TGTGCCGTGCACTTGGAAGGATCCGGGGCCAACGTCCTGACTTTC. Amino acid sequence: CAVHLEGSGANVLTF.

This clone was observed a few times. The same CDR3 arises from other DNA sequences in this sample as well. CDR3 region: CASSLAGGEQYF. DNA for the CDR3: TGCGCCAGCAGCTTGGCCGGGGGCGAGCAGTACTTC. The V and J genes are TRBV5-1 and TRBJ2-7; TRBD2 is a possible D gene (6 bases). Germline-derived CDR1 and CDR2 are SGHRS and YFSETQ. This CDR3 comprises 12 residues. Trimming cost V 0 bases and J 6 bases, with 7 bases left between them.

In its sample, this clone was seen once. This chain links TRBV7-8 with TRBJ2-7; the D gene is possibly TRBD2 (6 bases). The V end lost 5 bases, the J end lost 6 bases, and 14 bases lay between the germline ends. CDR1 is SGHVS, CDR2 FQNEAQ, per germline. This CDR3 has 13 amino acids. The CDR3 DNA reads TGTGCCAGCAGCCTTAAACTGGGGGGCGAGCAGTACTTC. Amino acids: CASSLKLGGEQYF.

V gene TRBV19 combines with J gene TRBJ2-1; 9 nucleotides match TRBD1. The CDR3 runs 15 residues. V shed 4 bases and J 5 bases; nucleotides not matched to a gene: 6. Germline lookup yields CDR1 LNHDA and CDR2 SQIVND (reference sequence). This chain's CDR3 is CASSKTGGSHNEQFF. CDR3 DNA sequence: TGTGCCAGTAGTAAGACAGGGGGTAGCCACAATGAGCAGTTCTTC.

The CDR3 coding sequence is TGCAGCGTTGGGTCAAGTTTGGGACAGTTTTACAATGAGCAGTTCTTC. Its protein product is CSVGSSLGQFYNEQFF. This chain links TRBV29-1 with TRBJ2-1, with TRBD1 matching over 7 bases. The CDR3 totals 16 residues. V was pared by 4 bases and J by 4 bases, with 13 bases of the junction left unmatched. Germline values: CDR1 SQVTM, CDR2 ANQGSEA.